The 18 T cell receptor beta chains below all came from one sample that was sequenced in a study of T cells after yellow fever vaccination. TCRdb redid the calling of the 5' RACE reads with MiXCR, one entry per CDR3 protein. Of roughly 150,000 distinct CDR3 sequences in the sample, under 8% are singletons; the top ten hold approximately 0.61%. This specimen consisted of CD4+ T cells sorted from PBMCs, obtained 10 days after the yellow fever booster vaccination. The source of these receptors is a man between 25 and 39 years old who received the YFV17D yellow fever vaccine.

With regard to this clonotype: A read error may be the cause here, since a much bigger clone is one base away. This chain joins TRBV18 and TRBJ2-7; D could derive from TRBD1 or TRBD2 (6 bases each). This CDR3 is built from 14 residues. Germline CDR1 reads KGHSH; CDR2 reads LQKENI. Trimming cost V 4 bases and J 5 bases, with 15 bases left between them. The CDR3 sequence: CASSRGTGANEQYF. The CDR3 nucleotides read TGTGCCAGCTCACGAGGGACGGGGGCTAACGAGCAGTACTTC.

This clonotype has a count of ten or more. The chain uses TRBV27 and TRBJ2-5, with TRBD2 as a possible D gene (6 bases). The V and J ends lost 5 bases and 0 bases respectively, with 10 bases between them. The CDR3 runs 14 residues. CDR1 is MNHEY and CDR2 is SMNVEV in the germline V gene (reference sequence). This CDR3 is CASSPWTNQETQYF. The CDR3 coding sequence is TGTGCCAGCAGTCCCTGGACTAACCAAGAGACCCAGTACTTC.

A word on this clonotype: This may arise from a read error, as a much more abundant clone is one base away. The rearrangement uses TRBV7-9 and TRBJ2-2, with unresolved D. The germline CDR1 and CDR2 sequences are SEHNR and FQNEAQ (reference sequence). Deletions cut 8 bases from V and 6 bases from J, with 13 bases between. The CDR3 totals 13 residues. CDR3 DNA sequence: TGTGCCAGCTTACACGTTTTGTCCGGGGAGCTGTTTTTT. Translation gives CASLHVLSGELFF. Based on the CDR3 plus reference TRBV7-9 and TRBJ2-2, the full variable domain is DTGVSQNPRHKITKRGQNVTFRCDPISEHNRLYWYRQTLGQGPEFLTYFQNEAQLEKSRLLSDRFSAERPKGSFSTLEIQRTEQGDSAMYLCASLHVLSGELFFGEGSRLTVL.

This clonotype was seen at least ten times. The rearrangement joins TRBV6-5 to TRBJ1-4, with D perhaps TRBD1 (5 bases). CDR3 length equals 16 residues. Germline V CDR1 and CDR2: MNHEY, SVGAGI. Trimming removed 4 bases from V and 5 bases from J, with 17 bases in between. The CDR3 region has the DNA TGTGCCAGCAGTTCCTCCGGGGGAGTGAAGAATGAAAAACTGTTTTTT. Translating gives CASSSSGGVKNEKLFF.

There are many counts of this clonotype. The chain uses TRBV7-9 and TRBJ2-5; a weak D match, TRBD2 (5 bases). V lost 1 base and J 3 bases, leaving 12 bases between the germline ends. This CDR3 is 15 amino acids long. CDR1 and CDR2 from the germline V gene are SEHNR and FQNEAQ (reference sequence). In DNA form, the CDR3 reads TGTGCCAGCAGCTTAGTCGCGGGCCGAAAAGAGACCCAGTACTTC. Translating it yields CASSLVAGRKETQYF.

This clonotype showed up many times. J is TRBJ2-5 and V is TRBV28; D not certain. Germline V gives CDR1 MDHEN, CDR2 SYDVKM. The V end was cut by 2 bases, the J end by 1 base, with 8 bases between. This CDR3 is 14 amino acids long. The CDR3 DNA reads TGTGCCAGCAGTTTAGGTAACCGCCAAGAGACCCAGTACTTC. The encoded protein is CASSLGNRQETQYF. The whole variable domain, remainder taken from reference TRBV28 and TRBJ2-5, is DVKVTQSSRYLVKRTGEKVFLECVQDMDHENMFWYRQDPGLGLRLIYFSYDVKMKEKGDIPEGYSVSREKKERFSLILESASTNQTSMYLCASSLGNRQETQYFGPGTRLLVL.

This clonotype has at least ten counts. This chain joins TRBV6-5 and TRBJ2-2, with D perhaps TRBD2 (7 bases). V was pared by 6 bases and J by 3 bases, with 17 bases between. This CDR3 has 16 residues. CDR1 is MNHEY, CDR2 SVGAGI, per germline. CDR3 nucleotides: TGTGCCAGCAGCCGACACAGGGAGGGAGACACCGGGGAGCTGTTTTTT. This translates into CASSRHREGDTGELFF.

This clonotype was recorded at least ten times. V is TRBV4-3 and J is TRBJ1-4, with no clear D. Germline CDR1 reads LGHNA; CDR2 reads YSLEER. The CDR3 sequence is 16 residues long. Trimming removed 2 bases at V and 4 bases at J, with 14 bases between. CDR3 coding DNA: TGCGCCAGCAGCCAATCGGGCCACGGAAATAATGAAAAACTGTTTTTT. This gives the protein CASSQSGHGNNEKLFF.

This clonotype appeared many times. This sequence joins TRBV20-1 and TRBJ2-3; possibly TRBD1 or TRBD2 for D (5 bases each). Germline V CDR1 and CDR2: DFQATT, SNEGSKA (reference sequence). V lost 5 bases to trimming and J lost 6 bases, with 12 bases between them. The CDR3 has 12 residues. The CDR3, as DNA: TGCAGTGCTCCACTGGGGACGGATACGCAGTATTTT. This codes for CSAPLGTDTQYF.

This clonotype has ten or more counts. The V gene is TRBV3-1, the J gene TRBJ2-5; 15 bases map to TRBD2. The CDR3 sequence is 17 residues long. Germline-derived CDR1 and CDR2 are LGHDT and YNNKEL (reference sequence). V lost 4 bases, J lost 4 bases, and 7 bases stayed unmatched. This chain's CDR3 is CASSPLGLAGGRETQYF. CDR3 DNA: TGTGCCAGCAGCCCCCTGGGACTAGCGGGAGGCAGAGAGACCCAGTACTTC.

This clonotype was seen at least ten times. The rearrangement links TRBV5-8 to TRBJ2-1; 7 bases match TRBD1. V shed 2 bases, J shed 4 bases, and the junction held 6 bases outside the gene matches. Germline V gene sequence: CDR1 SGHTS, CDR2 YDEGEE. CDR3 size: 15 residues. In nucleotides, the CDR3 is TGTGCCAGCAGCTTAGTAGGGGGCACTTACAATGAGCAGTTCTTC. Protein sequence: CASSLVGGTYNEQFF.

This clonotype has ten or more counts. This chain connects TRBV11-2 to TRBJ2-5; D might be TRBD2 (5 bases). Germline CDR1 is SGHAT and CDR2 is FQNNGV. Trimming removed 5 bases from V and 0 bases from J, with 7 bases in between. The CDR3 has 13 amino acids. The CDR3 loop reads CASSPADQETQYF. The CDR3 coding sequence is TGTGCCAGCAGCCCAGCGGACCAAGAGACCCAGTACTTC.

This clonotype was found many times. This chain joins TRBV20-1 and TRBJ2-1; 8 bases are a match to TRBD2. This CDR3 has 10 residues. Per the germline V gene, CDR1 is DFQATT and CDR2 is SNEGSKA (reference sequence). J gave up 15 bases and V 6 bases, and 7 bases lay outside the gene matches. CDR3 in amino acids: CSAPRGEVFF. The DNA for the CDR3 is TGCAGTGCACCGCGGGGGGAGGTGTTCTTC.

The sample holds many counts of this clonotype. V is TRBV6-1 and J is TRBJ2-3; tentative D call: TRBD1 (5 bases). The CDR3 runs 14 residues. V was pared by 7 bases and J by 5 bases, with 16 bases between. Germline V gene lookup returns CDR1 MNHNS and CDR2 SASEGT. CDR3 loop: CASTRAGREDTQYF. CDR3 sequence (DNA): TGTGCCAGCACCCGCGCAGGGCGAGAAGATACGCAGTATTTT.

This chain's CDR3 is CASSFERGYEQYF. CDR3 bases: TGTGCCAGCAGTTTCGAACGGGGCTACGAGCAGTACTTC. This sequence joins TRBV12-3 or TRBV12-4 and TRBJ2-7; D may be TRBD2 (5 bases). The CDR3 has 13 residues. The V end was cut by 3 bases, the J end by 3 bases, with 9 bases between.

In this sample, this clonotype turned up once. This may come from a read error, since a much larger clone is one base off. CDR3 in DNA: TGTGTCAGCAGCTTAGGGACTAGCGGGACCCACAATGAGCAGTTCTTC. Encoded protein: CVSSLGTSGTHNEQFF. This chain uses TRBV7-9 with TRBJ2-1; 13 nucleotides match TRBD2. CDR3 length: 16 residues. The germline V gene has CDR1 SEHNR and CDR2 FQNEAQ (reference sequence).

This clonotype was detected many times. The chain combines TRBV11-2 with TRBJ2-3, with D perhaps matching TRBD1 (5 bases). Per the germline V gene, CDR1 is SGHAT and CDR2 is FQNNGV. Trimming removed 5 bases from V and 5 bases from J, with 26 bases in between. This CDR3 is 18 amino acids long. Here the CDR3 reads CASSPPAGWGGSGDTQYF. DNA for the CDR3: TGTGCCAGCAGCCCTCCCGCTGGTTGGGGCGGCTCTGGAGATACGCAGTATTTT.

This clonotype was seen ten or more times. The J gene is TRBJ1-6, the V gene TRBV20-1; D uncertain. The CDR3 has 13 residues. Trimming stripped 8 bases from V and 5 bases from J, with 13 bases between. Germline V gene sequence: CDR1 DFQATT, CDR2 SNEGSKA (reference sequence). For the CDR3, the DNA is TGCAGTACCTCGGACCTGCATAATTCACCCCTCCACTTT. Its translation: CSTSDLHNSPLHF.